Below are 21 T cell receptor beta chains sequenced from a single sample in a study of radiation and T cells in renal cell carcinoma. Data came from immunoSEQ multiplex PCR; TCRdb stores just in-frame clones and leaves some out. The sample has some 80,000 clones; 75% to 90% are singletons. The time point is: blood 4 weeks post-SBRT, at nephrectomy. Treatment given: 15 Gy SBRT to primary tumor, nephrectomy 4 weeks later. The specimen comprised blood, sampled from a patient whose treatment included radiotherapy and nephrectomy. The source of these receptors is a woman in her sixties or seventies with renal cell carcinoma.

The DNA for the CDR3 is TGCGCCAGCACCCGGACAGGGCTGGAAGCTTTCTTT. As protein: CASTRTGLEAFF. The chain employs TRBV10-2 and TRBJ1-1; 8 nucleotides agree with TRBD1. The J segment lost 8 bases and the V segment lost 7 bases, leaving 6 bases of the junction unmatched. This CDR3 spans 12 amino acids. Per germline, CDR1 WSHSY and CDR2 SAAADI.

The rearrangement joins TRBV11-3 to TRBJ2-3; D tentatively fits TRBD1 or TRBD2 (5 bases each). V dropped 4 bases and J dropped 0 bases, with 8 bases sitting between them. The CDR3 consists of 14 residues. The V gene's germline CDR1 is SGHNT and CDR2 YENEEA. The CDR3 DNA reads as TGTGCCAGCAGCTCCTGGGACAGCACAGATACGCAGTATTTT. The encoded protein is CASSSWDSTDTQYF.

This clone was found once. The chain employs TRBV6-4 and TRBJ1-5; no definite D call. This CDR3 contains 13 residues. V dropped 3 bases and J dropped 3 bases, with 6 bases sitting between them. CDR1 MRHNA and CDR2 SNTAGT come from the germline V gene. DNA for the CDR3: TGTGCCAGCAGTGAGGAGATCAATCAGCCCCAGCATTTT. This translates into CASSEEINQPQHF.

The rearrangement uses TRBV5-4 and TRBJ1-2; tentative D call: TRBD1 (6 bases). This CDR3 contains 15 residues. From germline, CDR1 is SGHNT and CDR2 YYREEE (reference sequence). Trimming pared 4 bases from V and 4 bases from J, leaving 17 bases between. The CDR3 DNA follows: TGTGCCAGCAGCGTAGTTACAGGGATTACCTATGGCTACACCTTC. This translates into CASSVVTGITYGYTF.

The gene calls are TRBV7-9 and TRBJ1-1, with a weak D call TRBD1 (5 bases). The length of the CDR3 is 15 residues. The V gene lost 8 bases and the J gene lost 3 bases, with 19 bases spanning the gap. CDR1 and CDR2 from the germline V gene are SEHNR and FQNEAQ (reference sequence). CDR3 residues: CASLGQAWGDTEAFF. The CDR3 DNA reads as TGTGCCAGCTTAGGACAAGCCTGGGGGGACACTGAAGCTTTCTTT.

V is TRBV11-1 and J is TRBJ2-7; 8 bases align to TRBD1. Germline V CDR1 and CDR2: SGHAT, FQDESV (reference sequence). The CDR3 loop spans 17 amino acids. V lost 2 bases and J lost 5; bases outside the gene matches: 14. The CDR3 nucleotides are TGTGCCAGCAGCTTATATGGGCAGAGGACAGGGAGTGACGAGCAGTACTTC. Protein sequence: CASSLYGQRTGSDEQYF.

The CDR3 DNA follows: TGTGCCAGCACGCAGTTCATGGGACGACAGGGCCGGTCTCCATATGGCTACACCTTC. As protein: CASTQFMGRQGRSPYGYTF. The rearrangement uses TRBV2 and TRBJ1-2, with 7 bases aligning to TRBD1. The V and J ends lost 7 bases and 5 bases, in that order; junction bases with no gene match: 25. The germline V gene has CDR1 SNHLY and CDR2 FYNNEI. The CDR3 spans 19 residues.

The CDR3 sequence is CATSRGLSTDTQYF. DNA for the CDR3: TGTGCCACCAGCAGGGGGCTGAGCACAGATACGCAGTATTTT. The chain couples TRBV15 to TRBJ2-3, with D perhaps matching TRBD1 (5 bases). The germline V and J ends were trimmed by 3 bases and 0 bases, with 7 bases remaining between them. The CDR3 extends over 14 amino acids. CDR1 and CDR2 (germline): LNHNV, YYDKDF (reference sequence).

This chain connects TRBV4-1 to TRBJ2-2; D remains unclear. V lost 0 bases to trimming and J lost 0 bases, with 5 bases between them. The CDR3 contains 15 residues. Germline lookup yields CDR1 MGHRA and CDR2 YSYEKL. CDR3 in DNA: TGCGCCAGCAGCCAAGATTGGTCGAACACCGGGGAGCTGTTTTTT. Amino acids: CASSQDWSNTGELFF.

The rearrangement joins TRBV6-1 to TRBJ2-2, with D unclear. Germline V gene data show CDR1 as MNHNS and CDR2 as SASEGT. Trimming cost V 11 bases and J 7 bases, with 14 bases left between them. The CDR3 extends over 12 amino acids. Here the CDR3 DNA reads TGTGCCGAAGGGCTTTTAGACGGGGAGCTGTTTTTT. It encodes CAEGLLDGELFF.

The CDR3 loop is CASSLVGQSSGNTIYF. CDR3 DNA: TGTGCCAGCAGCTTAGTGGGACAGTCCTCTGGAAACACCATATATTTT. This chain uses TRBV7-2 with TRBJ1-3, with TRBD1 matching over 7 bases. The CDR3 is 16 residues long. The V and J ends lost 1 base and 0 bases, in that order; junction bases with no gene match: 3. Germline V gene sequence: CDR1 SGHTA, CDR2 FQGNSA.

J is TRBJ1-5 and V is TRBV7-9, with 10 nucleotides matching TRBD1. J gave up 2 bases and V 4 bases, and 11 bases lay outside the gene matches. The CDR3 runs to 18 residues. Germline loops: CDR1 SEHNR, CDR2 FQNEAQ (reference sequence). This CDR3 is CASSSSTGGAWGNQPQHF. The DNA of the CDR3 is TGTGCCAGCAGCTCTTCGACAGGGGGCGCTTGGGGCAATCAGCCCCAGCATTTT. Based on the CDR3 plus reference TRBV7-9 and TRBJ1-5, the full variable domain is DTGVSQNPRHKITKRGQNVTFRCDPISEHNRLYWYRQTLGQGPEFLTYFQNEAQLEKSRLLSDRFSAERPKGSFSTLEIQRTEQGDSAMYLCASSSSTGGAWGNQPQHFGDGTRLSIL.

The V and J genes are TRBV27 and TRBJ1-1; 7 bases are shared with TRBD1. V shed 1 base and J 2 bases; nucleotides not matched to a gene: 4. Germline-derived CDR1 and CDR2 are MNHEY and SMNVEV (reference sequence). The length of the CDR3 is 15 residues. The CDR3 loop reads CASSLFGQVNTEAFF. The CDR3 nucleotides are TGTGCCAGCAGTTTATTTGGACAGGTTAACACTGAAGCTTTCTTT.

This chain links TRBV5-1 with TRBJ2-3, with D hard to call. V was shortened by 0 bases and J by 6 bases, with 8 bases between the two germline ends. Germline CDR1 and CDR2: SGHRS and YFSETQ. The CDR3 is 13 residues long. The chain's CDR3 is CASSLEVEDTQYF. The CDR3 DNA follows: TGCGCCAGCAGCTTGGAGGTGGAGGATACGCAGTATTTT.

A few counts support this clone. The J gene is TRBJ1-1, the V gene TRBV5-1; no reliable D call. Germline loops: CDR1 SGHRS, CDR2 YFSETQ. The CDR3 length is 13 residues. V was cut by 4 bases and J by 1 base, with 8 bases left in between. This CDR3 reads CASSRSGNTEAFF. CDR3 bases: TGCGCCAGCAGCCGTTCGGGGAACACTGAAGCTTTCTTT.

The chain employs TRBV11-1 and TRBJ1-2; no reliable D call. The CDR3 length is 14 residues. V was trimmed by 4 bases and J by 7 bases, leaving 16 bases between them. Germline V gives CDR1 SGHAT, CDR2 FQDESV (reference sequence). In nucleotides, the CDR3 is TGTGCCAGCAGCTCGATCAGCTTAGCTGGTGGCTACACCTTC. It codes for CASSSISLAGGYTF.

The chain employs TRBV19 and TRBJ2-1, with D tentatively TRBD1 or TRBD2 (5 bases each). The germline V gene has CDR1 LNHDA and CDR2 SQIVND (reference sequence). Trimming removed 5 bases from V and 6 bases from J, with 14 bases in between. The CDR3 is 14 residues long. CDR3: CASSAGTSSNEQFF. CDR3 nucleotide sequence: TGTGCCAGTAGTGCCGGGACCAGTAGCAATGAGCAGTTCTTC.

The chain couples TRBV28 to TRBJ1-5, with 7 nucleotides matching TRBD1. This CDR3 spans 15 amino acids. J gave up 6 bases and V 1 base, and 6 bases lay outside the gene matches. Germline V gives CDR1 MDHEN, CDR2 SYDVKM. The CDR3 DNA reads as TGTGCCAGCAGTTTATCTCAGGGGGGACTTCAGCCCCAGCATTTT. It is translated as CASSLSQGGLQPQHF.

CDR3 bases: TGTGCCAGCAGTATCGGACAGGGCAACACTGAAGCTTTCTTT. Residues: CASSIGQGNTEAFF. The V call is TRBV7-3, the J call TRBJ1-1, with TRBD1 identical over 8 bases. CDR1 SGHTA and CDR2 FQGTGA come from the germline V gene. After removal of 6 bases from V and 2 bases from J, the junction contained 5 bases not matched to a gene. The CDR3 contains 14 residues.

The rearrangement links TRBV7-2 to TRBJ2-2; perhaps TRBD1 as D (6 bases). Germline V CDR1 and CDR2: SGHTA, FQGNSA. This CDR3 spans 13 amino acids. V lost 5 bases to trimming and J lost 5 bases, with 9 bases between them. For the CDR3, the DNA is TGTGCCAGCAGCGCACAGGGTACCGGGGAGCTGTTTTTT. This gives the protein CASSAQGTGELFF.

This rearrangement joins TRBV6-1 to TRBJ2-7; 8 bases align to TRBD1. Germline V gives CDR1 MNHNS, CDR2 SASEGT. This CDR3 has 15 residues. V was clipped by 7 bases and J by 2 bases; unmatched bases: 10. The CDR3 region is CASTGDGTGPYEQYF. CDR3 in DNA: TGTGCCAGCACGGGAGACGGGACAGGCCCCTACGAGCAGTACTTC.